Sequencing of this T cell receptor beta chain was carried out in a study of blood T cells in healthy people across ages. Russia was home to the donors, healthy Caucasian individuals aged about 6 to 90. Each donor had 8.5 to 10 milliliters of peripheral blood drawn. PBMCs, at least 7 million per sample, were isolated. A sample-barcoded 5' primer and a J-beta primer mix were used in a second PCR of roughly 6 to 11 cycles. TCRdb reprocessed the 5' RACE reads with MiXCR, giving one entry per CDR3 protein. The data hold about 800,000 distinct CDR3 sequences, with around a quarter observed a single time. J lost 10 bases, V lost 4 bases, and 13 bases had no gene match. The CDR3 has 17 amino acids. CDR1 and CDR2 from the germline V gene are SEHNR and FQNEAQ (reference sequence). A further study also used this sample, focusing on T cells of mothers and their children.

The chain combines TRBV7-9 with TRBJ2-1, with 13 bases identical to TRBD2. The TCR comes from a boy aged 5-17 years in good health. Source material: blood. CDR3 nucleotides: TGTGCCAGCAGCTCGCAGGGACTAGCGGGAATTCTCGGCGAGCAGTTCTTC. It codes for CASSSQGLAGILGEQFF. The variable domain in full, completed from reference TRBV7-9 and TRBJ2-1, reads DTGVSQNPRHKITKRGQNVTFRCDPISEHNRLYWYRQTLGQGPEFLTYFQNEAQLEKSRLLSDRFSAERPKGSFSTLEIQRTEQGDSAMYLCASSSQGLAGILGEQFFGPGTRLTVL.